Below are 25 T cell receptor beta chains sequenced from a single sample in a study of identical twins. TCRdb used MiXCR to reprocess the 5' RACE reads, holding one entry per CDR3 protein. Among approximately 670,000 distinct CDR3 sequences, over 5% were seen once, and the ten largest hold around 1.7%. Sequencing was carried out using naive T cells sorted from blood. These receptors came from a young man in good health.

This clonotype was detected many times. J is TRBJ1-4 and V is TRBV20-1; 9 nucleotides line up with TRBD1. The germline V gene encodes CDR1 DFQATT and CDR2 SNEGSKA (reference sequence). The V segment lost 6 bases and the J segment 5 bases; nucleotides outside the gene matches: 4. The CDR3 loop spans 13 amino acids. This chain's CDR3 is CSASGTGNEKLFF. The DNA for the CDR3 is TGCAGTGCCTCCGGGACAGGGAATGAAAAACTGTTTTTT.

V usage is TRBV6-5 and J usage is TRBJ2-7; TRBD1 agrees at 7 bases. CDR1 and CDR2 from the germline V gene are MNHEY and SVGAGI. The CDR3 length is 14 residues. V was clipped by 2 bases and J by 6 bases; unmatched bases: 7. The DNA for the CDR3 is TGTGCCAGCAGTTACGGGACAGCCCTTGGCGAGCAGTACTTC. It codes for CASSYGTALGEQYF.

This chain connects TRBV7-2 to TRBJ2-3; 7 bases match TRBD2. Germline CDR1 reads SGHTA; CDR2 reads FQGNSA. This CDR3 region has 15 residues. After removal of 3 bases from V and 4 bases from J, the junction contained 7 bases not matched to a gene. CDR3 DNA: TGTGCCAGCAGCTTCGGACTAGATTACCCAGATACGCAGTATTTT. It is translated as CASSFGLDYPDTQYF.

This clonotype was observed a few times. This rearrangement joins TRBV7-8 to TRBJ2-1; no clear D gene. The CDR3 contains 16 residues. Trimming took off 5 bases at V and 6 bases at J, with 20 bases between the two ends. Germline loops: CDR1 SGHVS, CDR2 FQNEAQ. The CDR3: CASSPPPWLVSNEQFF. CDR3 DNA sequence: TGTGCCAGCAGCCCCCCCCCTTGGCTAGTTAGCAATGAGCAGTTCTTC.

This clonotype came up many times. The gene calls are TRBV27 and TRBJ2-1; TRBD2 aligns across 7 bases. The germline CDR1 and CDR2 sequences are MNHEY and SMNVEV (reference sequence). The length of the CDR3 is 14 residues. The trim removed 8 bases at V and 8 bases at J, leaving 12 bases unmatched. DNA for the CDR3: TGTGCCAGCGGGGCTAGCGGCAAAGGGGATGAGCAGTTCTTC. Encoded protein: CASGASGKGDEQFF.

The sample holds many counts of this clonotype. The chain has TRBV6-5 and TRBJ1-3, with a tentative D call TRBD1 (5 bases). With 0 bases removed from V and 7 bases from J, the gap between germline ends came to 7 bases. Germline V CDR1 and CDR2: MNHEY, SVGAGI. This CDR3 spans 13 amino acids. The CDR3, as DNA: TGTGCCAGCAGTTACTCTGAGGGGAACACCATATATTTT. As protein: CASSYSEGNTIYF.

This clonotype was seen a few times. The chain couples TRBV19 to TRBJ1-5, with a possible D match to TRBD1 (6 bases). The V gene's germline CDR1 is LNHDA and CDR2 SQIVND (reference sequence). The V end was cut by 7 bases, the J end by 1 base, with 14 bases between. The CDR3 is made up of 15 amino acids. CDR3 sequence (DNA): TGTGCCAGTACTCTGGGGGCAGGGAGCAATCAGCCCCAGCATTTT. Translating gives CASTLGAGSNQPQHF.

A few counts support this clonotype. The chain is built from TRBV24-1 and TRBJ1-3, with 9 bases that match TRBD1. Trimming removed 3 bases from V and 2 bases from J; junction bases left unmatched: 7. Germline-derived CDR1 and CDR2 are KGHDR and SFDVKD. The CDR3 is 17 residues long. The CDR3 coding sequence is TGTGCCACCAGTGATCTCGGGACAGGGTTTACTGGAAACACCATATATTTT. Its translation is CATSDLGTGFTGNTIYF.

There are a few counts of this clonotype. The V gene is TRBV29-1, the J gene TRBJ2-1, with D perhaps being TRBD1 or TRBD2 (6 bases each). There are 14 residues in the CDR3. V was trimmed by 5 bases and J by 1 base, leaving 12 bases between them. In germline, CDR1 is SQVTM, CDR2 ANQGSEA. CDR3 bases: TGCAGCGTTTCGGGGGCAAAGTCCTACAATGAGCAGTTCTTC. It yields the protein CSVSGAKSYNEQFF.

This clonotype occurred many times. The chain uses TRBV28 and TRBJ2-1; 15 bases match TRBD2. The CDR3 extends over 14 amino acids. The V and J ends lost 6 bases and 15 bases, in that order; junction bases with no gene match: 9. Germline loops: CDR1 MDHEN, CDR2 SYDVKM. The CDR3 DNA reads TGTGCCAGCAGCGACGGACTAGCGGGAGGGCACTCGTTCTTC. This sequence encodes CASSDGLAGGHSFF.

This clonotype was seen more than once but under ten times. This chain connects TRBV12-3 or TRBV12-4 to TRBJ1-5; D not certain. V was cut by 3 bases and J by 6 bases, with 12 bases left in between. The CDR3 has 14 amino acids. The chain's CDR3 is CASSFVGNSQPQHF. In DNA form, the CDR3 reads TGTGCCAGCAGTTTCGTGGGGAACAGTCAGCCCCAGCATTTT.

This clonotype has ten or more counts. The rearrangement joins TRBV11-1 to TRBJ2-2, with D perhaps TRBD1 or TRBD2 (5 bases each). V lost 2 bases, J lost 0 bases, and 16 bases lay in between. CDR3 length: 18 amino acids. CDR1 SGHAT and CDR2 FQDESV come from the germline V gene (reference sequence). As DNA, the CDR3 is TGTGCCAGCAGCTTATTGAGGGGACGGCATCCGAACACCGGGGAGCTGTTTTTT. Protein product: CASSLLRGRHPNTGELFF.

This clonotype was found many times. As DNA, the CDR3 is TGCGCCAGCAGCTTGGAAGGTCTAGCGGGAGAGCAGTTCTTC. As protein: CASSLEGLAGEQFF. The rearrangement joins TRBV5-1 to TRBJ2-1, with 9 bases that match TRBD2. The CDR3 length is 14 residues. Per germline, CDR1 SGHRS and CDR2 YFSETQ. The junction had 5 bases not matched to a gene; V was cut back by 0 bases and J by 10 bases.

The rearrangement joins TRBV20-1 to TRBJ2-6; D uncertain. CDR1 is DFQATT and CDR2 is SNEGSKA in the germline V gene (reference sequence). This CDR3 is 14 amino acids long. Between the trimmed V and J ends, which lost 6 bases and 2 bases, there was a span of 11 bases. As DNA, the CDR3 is TGCAGTGCCTTGAGGCAGGCTGGGGCCAACGTCCTGACTTTC. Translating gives CSALRQAGANVLTF.

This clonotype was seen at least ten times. CDR3 residues: CASSLVAGVYNEQFF. The CDR3 DNA follows: TGTGCCAGCAGCTTAGTAGCGGGAGTCTACAATGAGCAGTTCTTC. The chain employs TRBV7-9 and TRBJ2-1; 9 bases map to TRBD2. The CDR3 runs to 15 residues. Germline CDR1 reads SEHNR; CDR2 reads FQNEAQ (reference sequence). V lost 1 base and J lost 3; bases outside the gene matches: 1.

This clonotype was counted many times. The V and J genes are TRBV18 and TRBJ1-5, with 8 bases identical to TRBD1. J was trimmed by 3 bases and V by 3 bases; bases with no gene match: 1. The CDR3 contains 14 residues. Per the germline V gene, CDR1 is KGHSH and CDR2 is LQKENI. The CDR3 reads CASSPDRANQPQHF. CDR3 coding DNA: TGTGCCAGCTCACCGGACAGGGCCAATCAGCCCCAGCATTTT. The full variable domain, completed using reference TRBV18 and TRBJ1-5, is NAGVMQNPRHLVRRRGQEARLRCSPMKGHSHVYWYRQLPEEGLKFMVYLQKENIIDESGMPKERFSAEFPKEGPSILRIQQVVRGDSAAYFCASSPDRANQPQHFGDGTRLSIL.

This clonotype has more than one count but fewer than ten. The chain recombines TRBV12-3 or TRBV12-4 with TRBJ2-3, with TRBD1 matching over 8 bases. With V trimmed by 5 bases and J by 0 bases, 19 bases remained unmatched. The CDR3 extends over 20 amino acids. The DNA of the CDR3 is TGTGCCAGCAGTCCGGGGACAGGCCTAACCTTAAGAACTAGCACAGATACGCAGTATTTT. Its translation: CASSPGTGLTLRTSTDTQYF.

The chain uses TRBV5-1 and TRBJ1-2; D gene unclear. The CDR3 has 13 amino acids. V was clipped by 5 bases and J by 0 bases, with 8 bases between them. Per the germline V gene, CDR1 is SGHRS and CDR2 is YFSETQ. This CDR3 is CASSMSTNYGYTF. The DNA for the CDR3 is TGCGCCAGCAGTATGAGTACTAACTATGGCTACACCTTC.

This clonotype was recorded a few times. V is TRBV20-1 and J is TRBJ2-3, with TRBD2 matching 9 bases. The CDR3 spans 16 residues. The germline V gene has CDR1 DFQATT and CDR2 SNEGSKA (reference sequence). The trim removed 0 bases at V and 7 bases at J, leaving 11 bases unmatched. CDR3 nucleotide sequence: TGCAGTGCTAGAGATCAAAGCGCGGGAGGGTTGAATACGCAGTATTTT. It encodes CSARDQSAGGLNTQYF.

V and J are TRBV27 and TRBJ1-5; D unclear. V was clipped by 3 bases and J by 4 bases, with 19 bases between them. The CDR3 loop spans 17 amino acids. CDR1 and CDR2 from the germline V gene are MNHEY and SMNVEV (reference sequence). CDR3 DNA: TGTGCCAGCAGTTTCCTCCCCCCACGTTCTCAAAATCAGCCCCAGCATTTT. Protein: CASSFLPPRSQNQPQHF.

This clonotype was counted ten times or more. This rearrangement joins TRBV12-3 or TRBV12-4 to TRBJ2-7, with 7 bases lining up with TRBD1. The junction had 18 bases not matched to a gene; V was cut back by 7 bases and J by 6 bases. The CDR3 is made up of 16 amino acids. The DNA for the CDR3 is TGTGCCAGCATTCCCACCGACAAGGACAGGAGGCGCGAGCAGTACTTC. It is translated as CASIPTDKDRRREQYF.

CDR3 residues: CASCLAGVSEQYV. The CDR3 bases are TGTGCCAGCTGCCTAGCGGGAGTTAGCGAGCAGTACGTC. This chain uses TRBV12-3 or TRBV12-4 with TRBJ2-7, with 10 bases identical to TRBD2. The CDR3 is 13 residues long. J lost 6 bases, V lost 8 bases, and 7 bases had no gene match.

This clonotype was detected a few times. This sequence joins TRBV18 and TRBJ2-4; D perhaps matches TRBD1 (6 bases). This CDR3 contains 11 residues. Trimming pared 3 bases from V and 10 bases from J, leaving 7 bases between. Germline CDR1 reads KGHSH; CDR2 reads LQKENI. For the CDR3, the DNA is TGTGCCAGCTCACCGGACAGAATTCAGTACTTC. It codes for CASSPDRIQYF. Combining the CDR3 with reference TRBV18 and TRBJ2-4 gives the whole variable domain NAGVMQNPRHLVRRRGQEARLRCSPMKGHSHVYWYRQLPEEGLKFMVYLQKENIIDESGMPKERFSAEFPKEGPSILRIQQVVRGDSAAYFCASSPDRIQYFGAGTRLSVL.

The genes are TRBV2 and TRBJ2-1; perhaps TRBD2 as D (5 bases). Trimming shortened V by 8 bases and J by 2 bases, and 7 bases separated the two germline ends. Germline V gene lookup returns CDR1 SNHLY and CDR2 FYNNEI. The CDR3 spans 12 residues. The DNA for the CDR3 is TGTGCCAGCGAGGGAGCCTACAATGAGCAGTTCTTC. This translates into CASEGAYNEQFF.

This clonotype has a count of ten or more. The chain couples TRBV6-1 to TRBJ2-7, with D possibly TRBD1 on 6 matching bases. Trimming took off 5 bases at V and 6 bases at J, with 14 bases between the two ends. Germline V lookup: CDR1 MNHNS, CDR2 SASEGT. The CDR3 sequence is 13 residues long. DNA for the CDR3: TGTGCCAGCAGTCAGGGGTCCAGGACCGAGCAGTACTTC. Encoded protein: CASSQGSRTEQYF.